This T cell receptor (beta chain) was found in a study of post-analysis software for immune sequencing data (dated by TCRdb to the mid-2010s). In the study overall: Disease courses on record covered relapsing-remitting, secondary progressive and progressive-relapsing multiple sclerosis, though some patients had no subtype annotation. The patient repertoires were compared against more than 10 previously published healthy control repertoires obtained from donors aged roughly 6 to 28 years. A subset of samples was prepared in parallel using single-end sample barcoding, then pooled and co-amplified after Illumina adapter ligation.

To demonstrate the VDJtools post-analysis software, TCR beta repertoires were profiled from the peripheral blood of about 13 young patients with multiple sclerosis. Multiple sclerosis patients were children and adolescents aged roughly 6 to 17 years. The CDR3 has 16 amino acids, counting the end cysteine and phenylalanine. Just the 48-base CDR3 DNA is kept, in frame starting at base 1. For this chain, trimming is 3 bases at the V end and 0 bases at the J end, and the number of junction bases without a gene match is 3. Reading the germline V gene gives CDR1 KGHSH and CDR2 LQKENI. Library generation was performed with PCR. Sequenced using an Illumina HiSeq 2500. Unique molecular identifiers were incorporated into TCR beta cDNA libraries to reduce PCR and sequencing biases. Every 1 to 10 million input T cells yielded roughly 500,000 cDNA molecules, meaning each molecule approximated one T cell. The patient libraries were prepared and sequenced with the same protocol used for the earlier healthy control dataset. Samples belonging to the same batch were prepared together, multiplexed and sequenced on a shared HiSeq lane. The authors' analysis ran thus. MIGEC handled the raw barcoded reads, throwing out single-read molecular identifier groups before consensus assembly and CDR3 extraction. Clonotype tables were post-analysed with VDJtools, and diversity was normalized by down-sampling all datasets to the smallest sample size. To correct batch-related cross-sample contamination, repertoire overlap clustering matched CDR3 amino acid sequences but not nucleotide sequences. TCRdb ran its own pipeline on the public reads, namely fastp trimming at Q25 and MiXCR clone calling, and kept in-frame beta chains. Entries that share a CDR3 protein sequence are merged under the most common genes and DNA. These V and J calls originate from TCRdb's pipeline instead of the authors' own analysis. This sample holds approximately 630,000 distinct CDR3 sequences; about 60% were observed only once. 10% to 12% of the sample rests with the top ten.

The paper as a whole reports these results and caveats: Compared with controls, multiple sclerosis patients had significantly lower normalized Chao1 diversity, a finding suggesting substantial peripheral T-cell clonal expansion. Direct clustering with F measure revealed strong co-clustering of samples prepared in the same batch, which led to a batch-effect correction. Significantly higher frequencies in patients than in controls were found for a few TRBV segments, including TRBV5-6, TRBV5-1 and TRBV20-1. The control group was slightly older than the multiple sclerosis patient group.

Concerning this clonotype: Its antigen remains unidentified. No base qualities exist here, and no much larger clone lies one base off it.

Material for sequencing was blood. This sequence originates from a girl aged 2 to 9 with multiple sclerosis. The chain uses TRBV18 and TRBJ1-3; 9 nucleotides in the junction match TRBD1. The sequenced DNA is TGTGCCAGCTCACCTTCGACAGGGGGCTCTGGAAACACCATATATTTT. This encodes CASSPSTGGSGNTIYF.